This entry features one T cell receptor (beta chain) sequence. The read gets to within 3 residues of the CDR3 end, and the germline J gene fills in the rest. The repertoire was sequenced with immunoSEQ multiplex PCR; TCRdb's copy has only in-frame clones and lacks some. In total, the table holds tens of thousands of clones. The data were taken from a study of T cells in women clearing cervical HPV infection. The V and J ends lost 6 bases and 3 bases, in that order; junction bases with no gene match: 4. The germline CDR1 and CDR2 sequences are MDHEN and SYDVKM. The CDR3 sequence is 13 residues long. The TCR sequence derives from a woman between 18 and 75 years old with a cervical HPV16 infection that either progressed to CIN3+ or cleared (not recorded which). The material sequenced was blood buffy coat. This chain links TRBV28 with TRBJ2-7, with TRBD1 identical over 8 bases. The CDR3 sequence: CASRLTGGYEQYF. The CDR3 DNA, read in part, is TGTGCCAGCAGATTAACAGGGGGCTACGAG.